The 11 T cell receptor beta chains given below trace back to one sample, sequenced in a study of blood T cell repertoires in COVID-19 (dated by TCRdb to 2018 to 2021). To prepare the library, the immunoSEQ multiplex PCR assay was applied. Not all clones reach the TCRdb copy of this immuneACCESS table, which keeps in-frame sequences only. Checked studies attribute under half of the gap to unresolved V genes and leave the rest unexplained. This sample is represented by 180,000 or so clones; approximately 88% of them were singletons. The ten largest make up 4% to 5% of the sample. The material sequenced was peripheral blood. The receptors stem from a woman aged 30 to 39 with acute or convalescent COVID-19.

The chain uses TRBV30 and TRBJ2-1; D gene unclear. CDR1 GTSNPN and CDR2 SVGIG come from the germline V gene (reference sequence). The CDR3 is 13 amino acids. V lost 2 bases and J lost 6, with 11 bases in between. CDR3 bases: TGTGCCTGGAGTATCCCCAACAGCAATGAGCAGTTCTTC. Protein sequence: CAWSIPNSNEQFF.

V is TRBV6-5 and J is TRBJ2-6, with D possibly being TRBD2 (5 bases). The CDR3 covers 15 residues. V lost 2 bases, J lost 0 bases, and 5 bases lay in between. The germline V gene encodes CDR1 MNHEY and CDR2 SVGAGI. The CDR3 is CASSYGGSGANVLTF. CDR3 nucleotide sequence: TGTGCCAGCAGTTACGGAGGCTCTGGGGCCAACGTCCTGACTTTC.

This chain joins TRBV5-4 and TRBJ2-1, with D hard to call. The germline V gene has CDR1 SGHNT and CDR2 YYREEE (reference sequence). This CDR3 spans 13 amino acids. V was clipped by 4 bases and J by 5 bases, with 10 bases between them. The DNA for the CDR3 is TGTGCCAGCAGCCCACGAACTAACAATGAGCAGTTCTTC. Encoded protein: CASSPRTNNEQFF.

The rearrangement uses TRBV5-1 and TRBJ1-3; a possible D gene is TRBD1 (6 bases). The CDR3 is made up of 15 amino acids. V was pared by 3 bases and J by 0 bases, with 10 bases between. Germline loops: CDR1 SGHRS, CDR2 YFSETQ. In DNA, the CDR3 is TGCGCCAGCAGCTCCACAGGGAGCTCTGGAAACACCATATATTTT. Amino acids: CASSSTGSSGNTIYF.

The genes are TRBV20-1 and TRBJ1-1; no definite D call. This CDR3 region has 13 residues. Germline V gives CDR1 DFQATT, CDR2 SNEGSKA (reference sequence). Trimming removed 3 bases at V and 0 bases at J, with 8 bases between. In DNA, the CDR3 is TGCAGTGCTAGTCGTGTTTTGAACACTGAAGCTTTCTTT. The encoded protein is CSASRVLNTEAFF.

This chain uses TRBV11-2 with TRBJ1-6, with 8 bases that match TRBD1. Germline CDR1 reads SGHAT; CDR2 reads FQNNGV. V was clipped by 3 bases and J by 7 bases; unmatched bases: 5. This CDR3 has 15 residues. CDR3 loop: CASSFWQGANSPLHF. In DNA, the CDR3 is TGTGCCAGCAGCTTTTGGCAGGGGGCCAATTCACCCCTCCACTTT.

V usage is TRBV7-9 and J usage is TRBJ2-5, with D possibly matching TRBD2 (6 bases). Between the trimmed V and J ends, which lost 8 bases and 0 bases, there was a span of 13 bases. Germline V gene data show CDR1 as SEHNR and CDR2 as FQNEAQ (reference sequence). The CDR3 consists of 14 residues. The CDR3, as DNA: TGTGCCAGCTCCTCGGGGGTATACCAAGAGACCCAGTACTTC. Translated: CASSSGVYQETQYF.

The chain is built from TRBV2 and TRBJ2-3, with D maybe TRBD1 (6 bases). The CDR3 consists of 13 residues. Germline assignment: CDR1 SNHLY and CDR2 FYNNEI. V lost 7 bases and J 3 bases, leaving 11 bases between the germline ends. CDR3 DNA sequence: TGTGCCAGCATGTGGGGGCTTACAGATACGCAGTATTTT. It specifies CASMWGLTDTQYF.

The J gene is TRBJ1-2, the V gene TRBV27, with no clear D. The CDR3 has 13 amino acids. Looked up from germline, CDR1 is MNHEY and CDR2 is SMNVEV (reference sequence). The germline V and J ends were trimmed by 0 bases and 13 bases, with 15 bases remaining between them. The CDR3 nucleotides are TGTGCCAGCAGTTTATCAGGCAGTGCGGACTGCACCTTC. Translation gives CASSLSGSADCTF.

The DNA for the CDR3 is TGTGCCAGCAGTGAACAGACAGGGGCCGATTCACCCCTCCACTTT. This encodes CASSEQTGADSPLHF. This chain joins TRBV6-4 and TRBJ1-6, with TRBD1 identical over 8 bases. Looked up from germline, CDR1 is MRHNA and CDR2 is SNTAGT. V lost 3 bases and J lost 8; bases outside the gene matches: 6. The CDR3 extends over 15 amino acids.

The CDR3 protein is CASSPGTEAFF. CDR3 in DNA: TGTGCCAGCAGCCCAGGGACAGAAGCTTTCTTT. The J gene is TRBJ1-1, the V gene TRBV9; D might be TRBD1 (6 bases). Trimming removed 4 bases from V and 8 bases from J, with 9 bases in between. This CDR3 is built from 11 residues. Germline CDR1 reads SGDLS; CDR2 reads YYNGEE. Supplemented by reference TRBV9 and TRBJ1-1, the full variable domain reads DSGVTQTPKHLITATGQRVTLRCSPRSGDLSVYWYQQSLDQGLQFLIQYYNGEERAKGNILERFSAQQFPDLHSELNLSSLELGDSALYFCASSPGTEAFFGQGTRLTVV.